This T cell receptor (beta chain) comes out of a study of cytomegalovirus exposure and HLA in healthy donors. Study results and caveats: An analysis that was carried out later associated approximately 17,000 TCR beta sequences with HLA alleles at 0.05 false discovery rate. Other equally common chains were less clonally expanded than HLA-associated TCR beta chains, a later analysis showed. Generally TCR sequences proved uncommon, though certain public TCRs appeared in numerous donors.

Donors counted as nominally healthy when sampled, yet unrecorded immune exposures were likely. Concerning this clone itself: Antigen: not known.

PCR was performed using 60 Vbeta and 13 Jbeta primers. Clones were read by immunoSEQ multiplex PCR, and TCRdb kept only the in-frame ones, dropping some. This repertoire shows fewer than 70,000 clones, around 68% found once; its top ten account for over 9.5%. J lost 5 bases, V lost 6 bases, and 6 bases had no gene match. The CDR3 has 13 residues. Germline V gives CDR1 MNHEY, CDR2 SVGAGI. The receptor's source is a woman aged 25 to 45 in good health and CMV-seronegative. The rearrangement joins TRBV6-5 to TRBJ2-7; 8 positions match TRBD1. Sequenced sample: PBMCs. CDR3 residues: CASRRTGIHEQYF. CDR3 sequence (DNA): TGTGCCAGCAGGAGGACAGGGATCCACGAGCAGTACTTC.